This TCR beta chain was retrieved from a study of cytomegalovirus exposure and HLA in healthy donors. CDR3 length: 15 residues. Trimming cost V 6 bases and J 5 bases; bases outside gene matches: 10. Germline V lookup: CDR1 MNHEY, CDR2 SMNVEV (reference sequence). Whole-study findings and limits: The only immune exposure information that was available was CMV serostatus. Reports credit the classifier with highly specific, highly sensitive diagnosis of cytomegalovirus status.

Use of 60 Vbeta and 13 Jbeta primers characterized the PCR. TCRdb keeps only in-frame clones here, not all; method: immunoSEQ multiplex PCR. This sample has roughly 120,000 clones, with 81% found just once. As for this clone: Its antigen is undetermined.

Sequencing was carried out using PBMCs. V usage is TRBV27 and J usage is TRBJ2-3, with 8 bases fitting TRBD2. This sequence was found in a woman aged 25-40 years in good health and CMV-seronegative. CDR3 sequence (DNA): TGTGCCAGCAGACCGACTAGCGTTGTTCGAGATACGCAGTATTTT. It codes for CASRPTSVVRDTQYF.